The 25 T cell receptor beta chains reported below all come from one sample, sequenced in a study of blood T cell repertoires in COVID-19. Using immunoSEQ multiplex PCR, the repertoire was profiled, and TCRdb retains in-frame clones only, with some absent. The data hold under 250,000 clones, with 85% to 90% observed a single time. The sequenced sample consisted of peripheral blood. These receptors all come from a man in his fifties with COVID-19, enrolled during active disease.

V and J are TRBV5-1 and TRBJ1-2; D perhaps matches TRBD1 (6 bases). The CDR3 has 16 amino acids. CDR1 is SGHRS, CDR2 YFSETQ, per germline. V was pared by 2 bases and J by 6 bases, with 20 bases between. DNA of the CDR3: TGCGCCAGCAGCTTCCGTTCGGCAGGGGATTTGAATGGCTACACCTTC. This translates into CASSFRSAGDLNGYTF.

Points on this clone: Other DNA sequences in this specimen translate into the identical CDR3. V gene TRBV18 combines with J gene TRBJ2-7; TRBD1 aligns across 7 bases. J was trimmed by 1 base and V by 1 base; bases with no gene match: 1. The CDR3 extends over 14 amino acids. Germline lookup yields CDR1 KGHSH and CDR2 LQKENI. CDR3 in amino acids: CASSPLQGSYEQYF. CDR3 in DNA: TGTGCCAGCTCACCACTACAGGGGTCCTACGAGCAGTACTTC.

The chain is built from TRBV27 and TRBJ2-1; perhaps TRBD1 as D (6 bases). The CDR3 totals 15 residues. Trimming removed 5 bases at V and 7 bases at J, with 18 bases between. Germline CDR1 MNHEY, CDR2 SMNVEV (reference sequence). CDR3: CASSPRQVGKNEQFF. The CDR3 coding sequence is TGTGCCAGCAGTCCCAGACAGGTTGGTAAGAATGAGCAGTTCTTC.

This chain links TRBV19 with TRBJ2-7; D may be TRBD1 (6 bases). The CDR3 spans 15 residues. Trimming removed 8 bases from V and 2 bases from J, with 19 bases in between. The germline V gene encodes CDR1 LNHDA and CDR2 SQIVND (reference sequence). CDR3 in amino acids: CASRRAGTPTYEQYF. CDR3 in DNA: TGTGCCAGTCGGAGAGCCGGGACACCCACCTACGAGCAGTACTTC.

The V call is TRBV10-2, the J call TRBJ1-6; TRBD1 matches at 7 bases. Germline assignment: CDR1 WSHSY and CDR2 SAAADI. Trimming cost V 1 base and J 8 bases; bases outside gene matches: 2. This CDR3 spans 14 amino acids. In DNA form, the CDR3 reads TGCGCCAGCAGTGAGTGGCAGGGGGATTCACCCCTCCACTTT. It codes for CASSEWQGDSPLHF.

The CDR3 DNA reads as TGTGCCAGCACCCCATCGGGACTACCAATCAGCACAGATACGCAGTATTTT. It yields the protein CASTPSGLPISTDTQYF. This rearrangement joins TRBV28 to TRBJ2-3; 7 bases agree with TRBD2. This CDR3 has 17 residues. Germline V gene lookup returns CDR1 MDHEN and CDR2 SYDVKM. V shed 7 bases and J 0 bases; nucleotides not matched to a gene: 13.

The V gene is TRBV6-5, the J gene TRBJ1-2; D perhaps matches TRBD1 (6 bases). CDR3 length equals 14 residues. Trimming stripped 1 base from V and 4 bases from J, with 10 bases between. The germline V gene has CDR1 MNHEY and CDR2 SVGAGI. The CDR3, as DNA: TGTGCCAGCAGTTACTTCCCAGGGGCCTATGGCTACACCTTC. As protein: CASSYFPGAYGYTF.

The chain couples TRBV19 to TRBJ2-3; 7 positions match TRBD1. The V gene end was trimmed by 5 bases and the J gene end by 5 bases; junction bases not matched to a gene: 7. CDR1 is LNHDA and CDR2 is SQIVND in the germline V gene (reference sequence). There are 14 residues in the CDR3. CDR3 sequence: CASSPRQGVDTQYF. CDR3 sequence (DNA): TGTGCCAGTAGTCCTCGACAGGGTGTAGATACGCAGTATTTT.

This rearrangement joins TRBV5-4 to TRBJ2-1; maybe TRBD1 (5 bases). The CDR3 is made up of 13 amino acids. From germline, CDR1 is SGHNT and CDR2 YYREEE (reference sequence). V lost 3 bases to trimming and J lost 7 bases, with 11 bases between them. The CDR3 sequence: CASSSQGLNEQFF. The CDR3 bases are TGTGCCAGCAGCTCCCAGGGTTTGAATGAGCAGTTCTTC.

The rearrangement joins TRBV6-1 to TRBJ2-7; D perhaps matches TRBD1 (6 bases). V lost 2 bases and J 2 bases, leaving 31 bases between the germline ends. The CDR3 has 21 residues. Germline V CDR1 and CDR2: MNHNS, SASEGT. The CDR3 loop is CASSERAHRTPGRGGTYEQYF. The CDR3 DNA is TGTGCCAGCAGTGAACGCGCGCACCGGACCCCAGGTAGAGGGGGAACCTACGAGCAGTACTTC.

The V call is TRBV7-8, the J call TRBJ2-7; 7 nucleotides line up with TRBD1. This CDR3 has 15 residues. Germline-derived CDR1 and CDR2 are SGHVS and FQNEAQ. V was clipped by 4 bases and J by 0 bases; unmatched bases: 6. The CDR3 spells CASSSQTGSSYEQYF. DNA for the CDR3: TGTGCCAGCAGCTCGCAGACAGGGAGCTCCTACGAGCAGTACTTC. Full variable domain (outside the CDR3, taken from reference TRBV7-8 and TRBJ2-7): GAGVSQSPRYKVAKRGQDVALRCDPISGHVSLFWYQQALGQGPEFLTYFQNEAQLDKSGLPSDRFFAERPEGSVSTLKIQRTQQEDSAVYLCASSSQTGSSYEQYFGPGTRLTVT.

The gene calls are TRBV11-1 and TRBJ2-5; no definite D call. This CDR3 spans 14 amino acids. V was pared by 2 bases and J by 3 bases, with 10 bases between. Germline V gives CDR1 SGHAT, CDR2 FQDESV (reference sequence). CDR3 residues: CASSLSPTEETQYF. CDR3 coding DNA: TGTGCCAGCAGCTTAAGCCCCACAGAAGAGACCCAGTACTTC. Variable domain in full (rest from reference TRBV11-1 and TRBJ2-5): EAEVAQSPRYKITEKSQAVAFWCDPISGHATLYWYRQILGQGPELLVQFQDESVVDDSQLPKDRFSAERLKGVDSTLKIQPAELGDSAMYLCASSLSPTEETQYFGPGTRLLVL.

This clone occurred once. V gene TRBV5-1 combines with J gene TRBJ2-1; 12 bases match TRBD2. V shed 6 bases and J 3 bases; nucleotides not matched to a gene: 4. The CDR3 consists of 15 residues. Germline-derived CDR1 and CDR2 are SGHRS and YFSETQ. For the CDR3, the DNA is TGCGCCAGCACTAGCGGGAGGGCCGTCTACAATGAGCAGTTCTTC. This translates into CASTSGRAVYNEQFF.

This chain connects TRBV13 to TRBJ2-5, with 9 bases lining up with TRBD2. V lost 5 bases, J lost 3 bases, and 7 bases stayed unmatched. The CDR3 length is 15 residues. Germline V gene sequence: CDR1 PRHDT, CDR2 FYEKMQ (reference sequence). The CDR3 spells CASSHQGLAEETQYF. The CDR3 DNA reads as TGTGCCAGCAGCCACCAGGGACTAGCTGAAGAGACCCAGTACTTC.

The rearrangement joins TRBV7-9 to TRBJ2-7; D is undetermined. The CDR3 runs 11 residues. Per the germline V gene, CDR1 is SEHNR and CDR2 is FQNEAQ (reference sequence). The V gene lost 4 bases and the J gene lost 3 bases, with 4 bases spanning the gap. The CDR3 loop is CASSSNYEQYF. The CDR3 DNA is TGTGCCAGCAGCTCTAACTACGAGCAGTACTTC.

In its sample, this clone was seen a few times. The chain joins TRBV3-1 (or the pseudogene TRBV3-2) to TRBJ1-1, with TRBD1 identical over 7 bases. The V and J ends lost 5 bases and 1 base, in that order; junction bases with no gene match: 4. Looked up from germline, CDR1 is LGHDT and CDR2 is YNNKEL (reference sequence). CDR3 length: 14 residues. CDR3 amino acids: CASSTTGPNTEAFF. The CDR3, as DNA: TGTGCCAGCAGCACGACAGGGCCGAACACTGAAGCTTTCTTT.

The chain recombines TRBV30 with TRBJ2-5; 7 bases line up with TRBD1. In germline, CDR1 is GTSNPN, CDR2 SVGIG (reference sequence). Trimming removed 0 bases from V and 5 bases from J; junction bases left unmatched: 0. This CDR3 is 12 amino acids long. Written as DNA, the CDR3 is TGTGCCTGGAGTGTACAGGGGGAGACCCAGTACTTC. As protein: CAWSVQGETQYF.

CDR3 residues: CASSSADSNEKLFF. CDR3 sequence (DNA): TGTGCCAGCAGCTCCGCGGACAGTAATGAAAAACTGTTTTTT. The V call is TRBV5-4, the J call TRBJ1-4, with D perhaps TRBD1 (6 bases). Looked up from germline, CDR1 is SGHNT and CDR2 is YYREEE (reference sequence). Trimming stripped 3 bases from V and 4 bases from J, with 10 bases between. This CDR3 contains 14 residues.

The CDR3 here is CASSLGGATREQYF. CDR3 sequence (DNA): TGTGCTAGCTCCTTAGGGGGCGCGACGCGGGAGCAGTACTTC. The chain uses TRBV12-5 and TRBJ2-7; 7 bases line up with TRBD1. From germline, CDR1 is LGHNT and CDR2 FRNRAP. The CDR3 is 14 amino acids. With V trimmed by 9 bases and J by 7 bases, 15 bases remained unmatched. The full variable domain, its missing parts supplied by reference TRBV12-5 and TRBJ2-7, is DARVTQTPRHKVTEMGQEVTMRCQPILGHNTVFWYRQTMMQGLELLAYFRNRAPLDDSGMPKDRFSAEMPDATLATLKIQPSEPRDSAVYFCASSLGGATREQYFGPGTRLTVT.

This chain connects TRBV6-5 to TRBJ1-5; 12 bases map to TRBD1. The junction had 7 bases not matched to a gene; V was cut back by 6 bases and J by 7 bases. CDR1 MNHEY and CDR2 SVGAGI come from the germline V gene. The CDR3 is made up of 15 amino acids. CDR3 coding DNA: TGTGCCAGCAGCCCGGGACAGGGGGCAGCGCAGCCCCAGCATTTT. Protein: CASSPGQGAAQPQHF.

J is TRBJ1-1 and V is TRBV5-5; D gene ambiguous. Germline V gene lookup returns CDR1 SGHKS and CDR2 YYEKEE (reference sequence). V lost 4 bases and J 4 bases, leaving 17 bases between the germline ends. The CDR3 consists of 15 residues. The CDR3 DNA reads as TGTGCCAGCAGCAGCGACCCTCTATTAACCACTGAAGCTTTCTTT. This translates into CASSSDPLLTTEAFF.

In DNA form, the CDR3 reads TGTGCCAGCAGCCCCCGGCGCTGGGGGCGCACAGATACGCAGTATTTT. Translation gives CASSPRRWGRTDTQYF. The chain uses TRBV7-2 and TRBJ2-3; perhaps TRBD1 as D (6 bases). V lost 5 bases, J lost 1 base, and 16 bases lay in between. CDR3 size: 16 residues. Germline loops: CDR1 SGHTA, CDR2 FQGNSA.

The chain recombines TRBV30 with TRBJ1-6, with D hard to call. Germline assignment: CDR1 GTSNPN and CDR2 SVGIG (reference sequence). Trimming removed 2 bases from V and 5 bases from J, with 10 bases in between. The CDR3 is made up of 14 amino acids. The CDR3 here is CAWSLDGNNSPLHF. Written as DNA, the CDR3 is TGTGCCTGGAGTCTGGACGGGAATAATTCACCCCTCCACTTT.

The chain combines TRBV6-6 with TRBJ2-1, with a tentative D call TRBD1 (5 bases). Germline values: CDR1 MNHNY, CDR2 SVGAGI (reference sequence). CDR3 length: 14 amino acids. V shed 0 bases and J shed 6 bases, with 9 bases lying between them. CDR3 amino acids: CASSYSTQGNEQFF. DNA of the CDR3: TGTGCCAGCAGTTACTCGACGCAGGGCAATGAGCAGTTCTTC.

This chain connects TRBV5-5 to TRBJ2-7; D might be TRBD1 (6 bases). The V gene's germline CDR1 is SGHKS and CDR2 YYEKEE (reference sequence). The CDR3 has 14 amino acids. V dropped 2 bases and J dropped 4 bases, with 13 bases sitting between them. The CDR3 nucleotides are TGTGCCAGCAGCTTACAGGGAATCCCATACGAGCAGTACTTC. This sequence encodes CASSLQGIPYEQYF.